Reported below is one T cell receptor beta chain. What it binds is not known. The data belong to a study of T-cell reconstitution after alpha-beta-depleted transplantation in children. TCRbeta library preparation incorporated unique molecular identifiers. TCRdb used MiXCR to reprocess the PCR reads, holding one entry per CDR3 protein. The data contain 250,000 or so distinct CDR3 sequences, roughly 7.7% of them singletons. This CDR3 spans 14 amino acids. V shed 3 bases and J shed 1 base, with 9 bases lying between them. Germline CDR1 is MGHRA and CDR2 is YSYEKL. General study findings and limits: Reportedly, only several hundred clones from non-depleted graft cells drove alpha-beta T-cell counts at about two months. Surviving recipient T cells and thymic progenitors accounted for the high day-60 TCRbeta diversity observed in some patients.

The TCR comes from a male patient between 5 and 17 years old who had a stem cell transplant for acute lymphoblastic leukemia, so the T cells may come from the graft donor. V usage is TRBV4-1 and J usage is TRBJ2-5, with D unresolved. Sequenced material: PBMCs, mostly from graft donor cells, taken 180 days after TCRalphabeta/CD19-depleted stem cell transplant. CDR3: CASSQNSVQETQYF. The CDR3 DNA sequence: TGCGCCAGCAGCCAGAACTCGGTCCAAGAGACCCAGTACTTC.